This is a list of T cell receptor beta chains from one sample in a study of identical twins. TCRdb called the 5' RACE reads again in MiXCR, with one record for every CDR3 protein. Here the sample spans about 340,000 distinct CDR3 sequences, roughly an eighth being singletons. The data also belong to a second study, concerning yellow fever vaccine responses in identical twins.

Sequencing input: CD8+ T cells sorted from blood. These receptors all stem from a woman aged 18-35 years in good health. The CDR3 runs from the conserved cysteine through the conserved F or W. A D gene is named only where the DNA matches it firmly. Not all rows give a size; the values are once, few, many and, for expanded clones, a class.

many,TRBV28,TRBJ2-2,13,NA,CASSPEGTGELFF,TGTGCCAGCAGTCCCGAGGGGACCGGGGAGCTGTTTTTT
many,TRBV28,TRBJ2-7,15,TRBD1,CASSRETGSTSEQYF,TGTGCCAGCAGTAGAGAGACAGGGTCCACCAGTGAGCAGTACTTC
NA,TRBV3-1,TRBJ2-2,16,NA,CASSPSWGGHTGELFF,TGTGCCAGCAGCCCGTCGTGGGGTGGGCACACCGGGGAGCTGTTTTTT
many,TRBV5-1,TRBJ2-1,14,NA,CASTVGTSYNEQFF,TGCGCCAGCACTGTCGGGACCTCCTACAATGAGCAGTTCTTC
NA,TRBV27,TRBJ2-6,17,NA,CASSSRDTLVGANVLTF,TGTGCCAGCAGTTCCCGGGACACATTGGTCGGGGCCAACGTCCTGACTTTC
NA,TRBV6-1,TRBJ1-1,15,TRBD1,CASSPDRGGGTEAFF,TGTGCCAGCAGTCCCGACAGGGGAGGCGGCACTGAAGCTTTCTTT
NA,TRBV6-5,TRBJ2-1,12,NA,CASSYDHNEQFF,TGTGCCAGCAGTTACGACCACAATGAGCAGTTCTTC
once,TRBV18,TRBJ2-7,13,NA,CASSQDPGDEQYF,TGTGCCAGCTCACAGGACCCAGGGGACGAGCAGTACTTC
few,TRBV28,TRBJ2-7,12,NA,CATGTGEYEQYF,TGTGCCACCGGGACGGGGGAGTACGAGCAGTACTTC
NA,TRBV28,TRBJ2-1,17,TRBD1,CASRDRDRSEGYNEQFF,TGTGCCAGCAGAGACCGGGACAGGTCAGAGGGGTACAATGAGCAGTTCTTC
few,TRBV20-1,TRBJ1-3,14,NA,CSEMGGLAGNTIYF,TGCAGTGAAATGGGGGGACTGGCTGGAAACACCATATATTTT
NA,TRBV12-3/TRBV12-4,TRBJ1-6,14,NA,CASSLEVLLSPPHF,TGTGCCAGCAGTTTAGAGGTCCTACTTTCACCCCCCCACTTT
few,TRBV7-9,TRBJ2-1,14,NA,CASSIMVSYNEQFF,TGTGCCAGCAGTATAATGGTCTCCTACAATGAGCAGTTCTTC
few,TRBV11-2,TRBJ2-1,16,NA,CASSLGMGRQFYEQFF,TGTGCCAGCAGCTTAGGGATGGGCCGACAGTTCTATGAGCAGTTCTTC
many,TRBV7-9,TRBJ1-2,12,NA,CASSPGSYGYTF,TGTGCCAGCAGCCCGGGGAGCTATGGCTACACCTTC
few,TRBV20-1,TRBJ1-5,15,TRBD1,CSARRTGFSNQPQHF,TGCAGTGCTAGACGGACAGGATTTAGCAATCAGCCCCAGCATTTT
few,TRBV27,TRBJ2-7,15,NA,CASSASRAPIYEQYF,TGTGCCAGCTCCGCCTCACGGGCGCCCATATACGAGCAGTACTTC
NA,TRBV28,TRBJ1-4,17,NA,CASSFTAGRPANEKLFF,TGTGCCAGCAGTTTTACCGCGGGGAGACCCGCTAATGAAAAACTGTTTTTT
NA,TRBV25-1,TRBJ2-2,14,NA,CASSESPETGELFF,TGTGCCAGCAGTGAATCCCCAGAAACCGGGGAGCTGTTTTTT
few,TRBV7-9,TRBJ2-3,12,NA,CASSLSPPSQYF,TGTGCCAGCAGCTTGAGCCCGCCATCGCAGTATTTT
many,TRBV3-1,TRBJ2-1,16,NA,CASSQDFSESYNEQFF,TGTGCCAGCAGCCAAGATTTCAGCGAGTCCTACAATGAGCAGTTCTTC
NA,TRBV9,TRBJ2-3,16,NA,CASSVGRLSSTDTQYF,TGTGCCAGCAGCGTAGGCCGACTATCTAGCACAGATACGCAGTATTTT
few,TRBV28,TRBJ2-2,13,NA,CASSLAATRELFF,TGTGCCAGCAGTTTAGCAGCAACCCGGGAGCTGTTTTTT
NA,TRBV28,TRBJ2-7,15,NA,CASSAPGTTYYEQYF,TGTGCCAGCAGTGCGCCGGGGACAACCTACTACGAGCAGTACTTC
NA,TRBV12-3/TRBV12-4,TRBJ2-3,18,TRBD1,CASSLSQGAVGGTDTQYF,TGTGCCAGCAGTTTAAGCCAGGGGGCCGTCGGGGGCACAGATACGCAGTATTTT
NA,TRBV24-1,TRBJ2-1,15,NA,CATSDSHSLWNEQFF,TGTGCCACCAGTGATTCACACTCTCTCTGGAATGAGCAGTTCTTC
NA,TRBV29-1,TRBJ1-1,12,NA,CSAYRENTEAFF,TGCAGCGCATACAGGGAGAACACTGAAGCTTTCTTT
NA,TRBV19,TRBJ2-1,13,NA,CASSMGDYNEQFF,TGTGCCAGTAGTATGGGAGATTACAATGAGCAGTTCTTC
NA,TRBV5-5,TRBJ2-1,14,NA,CASSFNSFNNEQFF,TGTGCCAGCAGCTTTAACAGTTTCAACAATGAGCAGTTCTTC
few,TRBV5-1,TRBJ2-5,13,NA,CASSSGLQETQYF,TGCGCCAGCAGCTCGGGACTTCAAGAGACCCAGTACTTC
NA,TRBV7-8,TRBJ2-1,16,NA,CASSPWSPGAYNEQFF,TGTGCCAGCAGCCCCTGGTCCCCCGGGGCCTACAATGAGCAGTTCTTC
NA,TRBV4-1,TRBJ2-1,14,TRBD2,CASSQGSSGYEQFF,TGCGCCAGCAGCCAAGGGTCTAGCGGGTATGAGCAGTTCTTC
NA,TRBV11-3,TRBJ2-7,13,NA,CASSDEVSYEQYF,TGTGCCAGCAGCGACGAGGTTTCCTACGAGCAGTACTTC
NA,TRBV6-2/TRBV6-3,TRBJ2-7,15,NA,CASSYSWQGNSEQYF,TGTGCCAGCAGTTACTCGTGGCAGGGGAATTCCGAGCAGTACTTC
NA,TRBV12-3/TRBV12-4,TRBJ2-5,15,NA,CASSPAGTPPGTQYF,TGTGCCAGCAGCCCTGCAGGGACCCCCCCAGGGACCCAGTACTTC
NA,TRBV11-2,TRBJ2-5,14,NA,CASSFGQTGETQYF,TGTGCCAGCAGCTTCGGACAAACCGGGGAGACCCAGTACTTC
NA,TRBV20-1,TRBJ1-1,16,NA,CSASPREAARTTEAFF,TGCAGTGCTAGTCCCCGGGAGGCAGCGAGGACCACTGAAGCTTTCTTT
few,TRBV11-2,TRBJ2-1,20,TRBD1,CASSALGDRGLYLSYNEQFF,TGTGCCAGCAGCGCGCTAGGGGACAGGGGGCTCTATTTGTCCTACAATGAGCAGTTCTTC
NA,TRBV9,TRBJ2-3,15,TRBD1,CASSVEGQITDTQYF,TGTGCCAGCAGCGTAGAGGGACAGATCACAGATACGCAGTATTTT
few,TRBV15,TRBJ2-3,16,TRBD2,CATSREPAGDTDTQYF,TGTGCCACCAGCAGAGAACCAGCGGGGGACACAGATACGCAGTATTTT
many,TRBV27,TRBJ1-5,14,NA,CASSFGQRNQPQHF,TGTGCCAGCAGTTTTGGTCAGCGCAATCAGCCCCAGCATTTT
many,TRBV29-1,TRBJ2-1,13,TRBD2,CSAWGGSYNEQFF,TGCAGCGCCTGGGGGGGATCCTACAATGAGCAGTTCTTC
NA,TRBV5-1,TRBJ2-5,16,TRBD2,CASSFFLARGEETQYF,TGCGCCAGCAGCTTCTTCCTGGCGCGGGGGGAAGAGACCCAGTACTTC
NA,TRBV6-2/TRBV6-3,TRBJ2-1,15,NA,CASSGGGPVYNEQFF,TGTGCCAGCAGCGGGGGAGGTCCAGTCTACAATGAGCAGTTCTTC
few,TRBV2,TRBJ2-7,14,TRBD2,CASSEREVPYEQYF,TGTGCCAGCAGTGAGCGGGAGGTCCCCTACGAGCAGTACTTC
many,TRBV12-3/TRBV12-4,TRBJ1-1,13,NA,CASSPVSNAVAFF,TGTGCCAGCAGCCCAGTCTCAAACGCAGTTGCTTTCTTT
NA,TRBV7-9,TRBJ2-1,13,NA,CASSSGLYNEQFF,TGTGCCAGCAGCTCGGGACTCTACAATGAGCAGTTCTTC
few,TRBV29-1,TRBJ2-1,14,TRBD1,CSVESGAGGSEQFF,TGCAGCGTTGAATCCGGGGCAGGGGGCAGTGAGCAGTTCTTC
NA,TRBV7-9,TRBJ2-1,14,NA,CASSTGGLRNEQFF,TGTGCCAGCAGCACAGGCGGACTACGAAATGAGCAGTTCTTC
few,TRBV6-5,TRBJ1-4,15,TRBD1,CASSYGGQHNEKLFF,TGTGCCAGCAGTTACGGGGGACAGCATAATGAAAAACTGTTTTTT
few,TRBV20-1,TRBJ2-3,19,TRBD2,CSASDLTLAGGPSTDTQYF,TGCAGTGCTAGCGACCTCACACTAGCGGGGGGGCCAAGCACAGATACGCAGTATTTT
NA,TRBV27,TRBJ2-1,14,TRBD1,CASSATQGAGEQFF,TGTGCCAGCAGTGCCACTCAGGGGGCTGGTGAGCAGTTCTTC